This TCR beta chain stems from a study of shared clonotypes between healthy human individuals. General study points: Non-shared clonotypes displayed generation probabilities falling below those of clonotypes present in all four donors. Only a few donors were included, so the genetic and exposure-history diversity represented was limited. Although depth was large, rarefaction showed that sequencing of the sorted subsets was incomplete.

As concerns this clone: No antigen is known for it.

TCRdb's copy holds only in-frame clones and misses some; the assay was immunoSEQ multiplex PCR. This table has millions of clones, 80% to 95% appearing once. Material for sequencing was naive CD4+ T cells from PBMCs. Regarding subset: CD45RA+ positively selected. The sequence was obtained from a man aged 18 to 30 in good health. Some clones in this sample may be carry-over from other donors' samples.

The DNA for the CDR3 is TGCGCCAGCAGCTTCACAGGGGGAAGGGTTGGCACTGAAGCTTTCTTT. It codes for CASSFTGGRVGTEAFF. This sequence joins TRBV5-1 and TRBJ1-1; 8 positions match TRBD1. CDR1 SGHRS and CDR2 YFSETQ come from the germline V gene. Trimming at V came to 2 bases and at J to 4 bases, leaving 10 bases not matched to a gene. The CDR3 contains 16 residues.